The 11 T cell receptor beta chains reported below all come from one sample, sequenced in a study of shared clonotypes between healthy human individuals. Using immunoSEQ multiplex PCR, the repertoire was profiled, and TCRdb retains in-frame clones only, with some absent. The data show about 1 million clones, around 74% seen once. The sequencing sample was made of memory CD4+ T cells sorted from blood. Specified subset: CD45RA-negative fraction. Receptor source: a man between 18 and 29 years old in good health.

The rearrangement joins TRBV6-6 to TRBJ2-3; a possible D gene is TRBD1 (5 bases). V lost 6 bases to trimming and J lost 1 base, with 14 bases between them. Germline V gives CDR1 MNHNY, CDR2 SVGAGI (reference sequence). The CDR3 is 15 amino acids. This CDR3 reads CASRDAGLGTDTQYF. The CDR3 DNA reads as TGTGCCAGCAGGGACGCAGGGTTGGGCACAGATACGCAGTATTTT.

The genes are TRBV5-1 and TRBJ1-4; no definite D call. The germline gives CDR1 SGHRS, CDR2 YFSETQ. V was clipped by 1 base and J by 0 bases, with 7 bases between them. The CDR3 length is 15 residues. The CDR3, as DNA: TGCGCCAGCAGCTTGACGGCAGCAACTAATGAAAAACTGTTTTTT. This encodes CASSLTAATNEKLFF.

V is TRBV29-1 and J is TRBJ2-1; 11 nucleotides match TRBD2. Per the germline V gene, CDR1 is SQVTM and CDR2 is ANQGSEA. The CDR3 is made up of 16 amino acids. V gave up 0 bases and J gave up 13 bases; unmatched junction bases: 14. CDR3 sequence: CSVEEPLSGRVRGQFF. CDR3 sequence (DNA): TGCAGCGTTGAAGAGCCCCTTAGCGGGAGGGTTAGGGGACAGTTCTTC.

About this clone: This specimen includes other DNA sequences encoding the same CDR3. This chain uses TRBV30 with TRBJ1-4; the D is unclear. Germline V gene sequence: CDR1 GTSNPN, CDR2 SVGIG (reference sequence). V shed 1 base and J shed 3 bases, with 6 bases lying between them. The CDR3 covers 13 residues. CDR3 region: CAWSGVPNEKLFF. The CDR3 DNA follows: TGTGCCTGGAGTGGAGTCCCTAATGAAAAACTGTTTTTT.

This chain joins TRBV11-2 and TRBJ2-5; either TRBD1 or TRBD2 may fit D (5 bases each). Germline CDR1 is SGHAT and CDR2 is FQNNGV. This CDR3 region has 16 residues. The germline V and J ends were trimmed by 4 bases and 5 bases, with 20 bases remaining between them. As DNA, the CDR3 is TGTGCCAGCAGCTCCAAGCCGGGGCAAATCTGGGAGACCCAGTACTTC. Translating it yields CASSSKPGQIWETQYF.

This rearrangement joins TRBV28 to TRBJ2-1; the match to TRBD1 covers 7 bases. With 6 bases clipped from V and 8 bases from J, the junction kept 10 bases outside the gene matches. The CDR3 spans 14 residues. Looked up from germline, CDR1 is MDHEN and CDR2 is SYDVKM. CDR3 DNA: TGTGCCAGCAGCTCATCGACAGGGTACGATGAGCAGTTCTTC. Protein product: CASSSSTGYDEQFF.

V gene TRBV30 combines with J gene TRBJ1-1; maybe TRBD1 (5 bases). The V and J ends lost 2 bases and 0 bases respectively, with 10 bases between them. Germline loops: CDR1 GTSNPN, CDR2 SVGIG (reference sequence). CDR3 length: 14 residues. The CDR3 DNA follows: TGTGCCTGGAGTCGGGGCATCTTGAACACTGAAGCTTTCTTT. Translated, it gives CAWSRGILNTEAFF.

The chain links TRBV7-9 to TRBJ2-5, with 9 bases that match TRBD2. Germline trimming cut 5 bases from V and 5 bases from J; bases unmatched to any gene: 12. The length of the CDR3 is 16 residues. CDR1 and CDR2 (germline): SEHNR, FQNEAQ (reference sequence). In nucleotides, the CDR3 is TGTGCCAGCAGCGTAAAATCCGGGACTAGCAGTGAGACCCAGTACTTC. This translates into CASSVKSGTSSETQYF.

The rearrangement uses TRBV29-1 and TRBJ2-5; possible D gene TRBD1, 6 bases. Germline V gives CDR1 SQVTM, CDR2 ANQGSEA. CDR3 length equals 13 residues. Trimming cost V 5 bases and J 5 bases, with 15 bases left between them. The chain's CDR3 is CSVIQGLGETQYF. The CDR3 DNA sequence: TGCAGCGTTATACAGGGATTGGGGGAGACCCAGTACTTC.

The chain links TRBV5-1 to TRBJ2-6; the D gene is possibly TRBD2 (6 bases). The CDR3 is 16 residues long. V lost 4 bases and J lost 1, with 12 bases in between. Germline loops: CDR1 SGHRS, CDR2 YFSETQ. This CDR3 reads CASSLGGVSGANVLTF. CDR3 in DNA: TGCGCCAGCAGCCTGGGCGGGGTGTCTGGGGCCAACGTCCTGACTTTC.

V gene TRBV7-2 combines with J gene TRBJ1-5; 7 nucleotides align to TRBD1. This CDR3 spans 14 amino acids. Looked up from germline, CDR1 is SGHTA and CDR2 is FQGNSA. The J segment lost 6 bases and the V segment lost 4 bases, leaving 6 bases of the junction unmatched. CDR3 sequence reads: CASSSPGQLQPQHF. As DNA, the CDR3 is TGTGCCAGCAGCTCTCCGGGACAGCTTCAGCCCCAGCATTTT.